This TCR beta chain is drawn from a study of cytomegalovirus exposure and HLA in healthy donors. Findings and limits, study-wide: Whilst most TCR sequences proved rare, a subset of public TCRs occurred across many donors. A missense variant in DCLRE1C was later tied to TCR beta V- and J-gene trimming. Common viral pathogens were later found to be apparently linked to several of the most significant clusters.

For this clone: No antigen is known for it.

The PCR ran on 60 Vbeta and 13 Jbeta primers. Method: immunoSEQ multiplex PCR; TCRdb's copy keeps in-frame clones and lacks some. This table has roughly 170,000 clones, approximately 82% appearing once. This CDR3 is built from 16 residues. Per germline, CDR1 SGHVS and CDR2 FNYEAQ. V lost 5 bases and J 5 bases, leaving 18 bases between the germline ends. The sample taken for sequencing was PBMCs. This chain connects TRBV7-6 to TRBJ1-4; D is undetermined. The sequence came from a young woman in good health and CMV-seronegative. For the CDR3, the DNA is TGTGCCAGCAGCCCCGTTGAGAGGGAATTCAATGAAAAACTGTTTTTT. Translation: CASSPVEREFNEKLFF.